The 21 T cell receptor beta chains in this list originate from one sample, sequenced in a study of Tregs in tolerant kidney transplant recipients. Sequencing was performed with immunoSEQ multiplex PCR; in TCRdb, only in-frame clones are kept and a portion is missing. This table holds roughly 15,000 clones. Mixed chimerism was transient after nonmyeloablative marrow transplants from related graft donors. Sequenced here: CD4+ T cells from blood (PBMCs), sampled 12 months after the transplant. The receptors here all came from a human patient who received a combined kidney and bone marrow transplant. The graft donor may have given rise to some T cells.

Turning to this clone: The read stops 3 residues short of the end of the CDR3; the missing end is completed from the germline J gene. This chain connects TRBV5-8 to TRBJ2-2, with a possible D match to TRBD2 (5 bases). The CDR3 sequence is 15 residues long. The germline CDR1 and CDR2 sequences are SGHTS and YDEGEE. V was trimmed by 5 bases and J by 0 bases, leaving 11 bases between them. The sequenced CDR3 bases are TGTGCCAGCAGACGGACTGGAACGAACACCGGGGAG. This gives the protein CASRRTGTNTGE. The CDR3, in full, reads CASRRTGTNTGELFF.

The DNA read from the CDR3 is TGTGCCAGCAGTTTATTACAGGGGGGCGAG. Its translation: CASSLLQGGE. The CDR3 reads in full as CASSLLQGGEQYF. This chain joins TRBV12-3 or TRBV12-4 and TRBJ2-7, with 8 bases lining up with TRBD1. The missing CDR3 end, 3 residues past where the read stops, is filled in from the germline J gene. Trimming at V came to 2 bases and at J to 6 bases, leaving 3 bases not matched to a gene. This CDR3 has 13 residues.

Details on this clone: The read is 3 residues too short to cover the CDR3 end, so that end is filled in from the germline J gene. V usage is TRBV2 and J usage is TRBJ2-3; 9 positions agree with TRBD2. V lost 6 bases, J lost 3 bases, and 4 bases stayed unmatched. Looked up from germline, CDR1 is SNHLY and CDR2 is FYNNEI. This CDR3 comprises 14 residues. The CDR3 here is CASSVAGVTDTQYF. CDR3 DNA, as far as it was read: TGTGCCAGCAGCGTAGCGGGAGTGACAGATACG.

Concerning this clone itself: The read is 3 residues too short to cover the CDR3 end, so that end is filled in from the germline J gene. The chain links TRBV4-2 to TRBJ2-1; TRBD2 is a possible D gene (6 bases). V was shortened by 1 base and J by 2 bases, with 12 bases between the two germline ends. CDR3 length: 16 residues. Looked up from germline, CDR1 is LGHNA and CDR2 is YNFKEQ. The DNA read from the CDR3 is TGTGCCAGCAGCCAAGCCGCCAGACTAGCCTACAATGAG. This sequence encodes CASSQAARLAYNE. The CDR3, in full, reads CASSQAARLAYNEQFF.

Of note for this clone: Read data end 3 residues before the CDR3 end; the end is taken from the germline J gene. The V call is TRBV7-8, the J call TRBJ2-5; D remains ambiguous. Trimming took off 6 bases at V and 1 base at J, with 6 bases between the two ends. CDR3 length equals 12 residues. Germline V CDR1 and CDR2: SGHVS, FQNEAQ. The CDR3 loop is CASRRVQETQYF. CDR3 DNA (partial): TGTGCCAGCAGACGGGTCCAAGAGACC.

To note about this clone: The sequenced fragment ends 3 residues before the CDR3 boundary, so the rest is inferred from the germline J gene. V is TRBV10-1 and J is TRBJ2-5; 11 bases align to TRBD2. J was trimmed by 4 bases and V by 4 bases; bases with no gene match: 5. The CDR3 is made up of 15 amino acids. CDR1 is WNHNN and CDR2 is SYGVQD in the germline V gene (reference sequence). The CDR3 bases that were read are TGCGCCAGCAGTGTGGGACTAGCGGTGGGAGAGACC. It specifies CASSVGLAVGET. The entire CDR3 sequence reads CASSVGLAVGETQYF.

Concerning this clone: The sequenced fragment ends 3 residues before the CDR3 boundary, so the rest is inferred from the germline J gene. The genes are TRBV7-3 and TRBJ2-7, with 8 nucleotides matching TRBD2. J was trimmed by 3 bases and V by 5 bases; bases with no gene match: 3. This CDR3 is built from 13 residues. In germline, CDR1 is SGHTA, CDR2 FQGTGA. The CDR3: CASSRLAGYEQYF. Incomplete CDR3 DNA: TGTGCCAGCAGCCGCCTAGCGGGCTACGAG.

Remarks on this clone: The read falls 3 residues short of the CDR3 end, and the missing part is taken from the germline J gene. V and J are TRBV19 and TRBJ2-1; 8 bases match TRBD2. J gave up 3 bases and V 6 bases, and 7 bases lay outside the gene matches. The CDR3 spans 15 residues. Germline lookup yields CDR1 LNHDA and CDR2 SQIVND (reference sequence). The CDR3 sequence: CASRLLAGGYNEQFF. The CDR3 bases that were read are TGTGCCAGTAGGTTACTGGCGGGAGGCTACAATGAG.

On this clone itself: The CDR3 extends 3 residues past the end of the read, so its final part is completed from the germline J gene. The V call is TRBV6-2 or TRBV6-3, the J call TRBJ2-2, with no clear D. With 3 bases removed from V and 5 bases from J, the gap between germline ends came to 4 bases. Per germline, CDR1 MNHEY and CDR2 SVGEGT. The CDR3 runs 12 residues. The CDR3 spells CASSYSTGELFF. The covered CDR3 bases are TGTGCCAGCAGTTATAGTACCGGGGAG.

Points on this clone: The DNA ends 3 residues before the CDR3 does, and the rest of the CDR3 is filled in from the germline J gene. This chain links TRBV2 with TRBJ2-2; D gene unclear. The V gene's germline CDR1 is SNHLY and CDR2 FYNNEI. The V end was cut by 4 bases, the J end by 2 bases, with 5 bases between. The CDR3 runs 13 residues. The CDR3 region is CASSGQNTGELFF. The sequenced part of the CDR3 DNA is TGTGCCAGCAGTGGACAAAACACCGGGGAG.

Remarks on this clone: Read sequence stops 3 residues before the CDR3 end, and the germline J gene provides the missing end. The chain combines TRBV20-1 with TRBJ1-6, with D perhaps TRBD1 (5 bases). The CDR3 loop spans 15 amino acids. Germline assignment: CDR1 DFQATT and CDR2 SNEGSKA (reference sequence). V lost 0 bases to trimming and J lost 8 bases, with 14 bases between them. The CDR3 DNA, read in part, is TGCAGTGCTAGAGAGGGGGGACGGGCGTATTCACCC. The encoded protein is CSAREGGRAYSP. The CDR3 in its entirety is CSAREGGRAYSPLHF.

According to its frequency, this clone is medium-sized. The CDR3 loop is CASSGAENTGELFF. Partial CDR3 DNA: TGCGCCAGCAGCGGCGCGGAGAACACCGGGGAG. The chain carries TRBV5-1 and TRBJ2-2; D unresolved. The CDR3 extends 3 residues past the end of the read, so its final part is completed from the germline J gene. Germline loops: CDR1 SGHRS, CDR2 YFSETQ. Trimming removed 4 bases at V and 1 base at J, with 8 bases between. The CDR3 has 14 amino acids.

Turning to this clone: The CDR3 extends 3 residues past the end of the read, so its final part is completed from the germline J gene. V usage is TRBV7-6 and J usage is TRBJ2-5, with TRBD1 matching 7 bases. This CDR3 contains 13 residues. Germline CDR1 is SGHVS and CDR2 is FNYEAQ. The junction had 3 bases not matched to a gene; V was cut back by 5 bases and J by 3 bases. This CDR3 is CASSTGTEETQYF. The sequenced CDR3 bases are TGTGCCAGCAGCACTGGGACAGAAGAGACC.

A word on this clone: The missing CDR3 end, 3 residues past where the read stops, is filled in from the germline J gene. The chain couples TRBV19 to TRBJ1-2; 11 bases align to TRBD1. The CDR3 runs to 17 residues. Unmatched junction bases numbered 12, after V lost 7 bases and J lost 2 bases. Germline assignment: CDR1 LNHDA and CDR2 SQIVND (reference sequence). CDR3 DNA (partial): TGTGCCAGTACCTACCAGACCGGGACAGGGGGAAACTATGGC. Its translation: CASTYQTGTGGNYG. In full, the CDR3 reads CASTYQTGTGGNYGYTF.

A word on this clone: The CDR3 end falls 3 residues outside the read, so it is completed with the germline J gene. This sequence joins TRBV29-1 and TRBJ1-4; 11 nucleotides line up with TRBD1. The germline gives CDR1 SQVTM, CDR2 ANQGSEA. The CDR3 covers 13 residues. Germline trimming cut 6 bases from V and 8 bases from J; bases unmatched to any gene: 5. CDR3 DNA, as far as it was read: TGCAGCGTCGCTGGGACAGGGGGAGAAAAA. Amino acids: CSVAGTGGEK. The CDR3 reads in full as CSVAGTGGEKLFF. The full variable domain, its missing parts supplied by reference TRBV29-1 and TRBJ1-4, is SAVISQKPSRDICQRGTSLTIQCQVDSQVTMMFWYRQQPGQSLTLIATANQGSEATYESGFVIDKFPISRPNLTFSTLTVSNMSPEDSSIYLCSVAGTGGEKLFFGSGTQLSVL.

A note on this clone: Read coverage stops 3 residues before the CDR3 terminus; the germline J gene supplies the remainder. The chain recombines TRBV20-1 with TRBJ2-7; a weak D match, TRBD1 (6 bases). Trimming shortened V by 5 bases and J by 2 bases, and 13 bases separated the two germline ends. This CDR3 contains 13 residues. Germline CDR1 DFQATT, CDR2 SNEGSKA (reference sequence). The CDR3 is CSAGRGGTYEQYF. The part of the CDR3 DNA that was read is TGCAGTGCTGGAAGAGGGGGTACCTACGAG.

Concerning this clone itself: The read ends 3 residues shy of where the CDR3 ends; the end is completed using the germline J gene. The rearrangement joins TRBV6-2 or TRBV6-3 to TRBJ1-5; unclear D gene. The V gene's germline CDR1 is MNHEY and CDR2 SVGEGT. Trimming stripped 3 bases from V and 1 base from J, with 7 bases between. The CDR3 covers 14 residues. CDR3 sequence reads: CASSYLASNQPQHF. The covered CDR3 bases are TGTGCCAGCAGTTATTTAGCAAGCAATCAGCCC.

With respect to this clone: The CDR3 goes on 3 residues after the read ends, and that part is filled in from the germline J gene. The V call is TRBV11-2, the J call TRBJ2-2; 9 nucleotides align to TRBD2. The CDR3 consists of 15 residues. The trim removed 6 bases at V and 2 bases at J, leaving 4 bases unmatched. Germline CDR1 and CDR2: SGHAT and FQNNGV. The chain's CDR3 is CASRTSGLNTGELFF. Partial CDR3 DNA: TGTGCCAGCAGAACTAGCGGGCTTAACACCGGGGAG.

Turning to this clone: The read terminates 3 residues ahead of where the CDR3 ends, so the germline J gene completes it. The chain recombines TRBV6-4 with TRBJ2-2; D is ambiguous. In germline, CDR1 is MRHNA, CDR2 SNTAGT. The V end lost 7 bases, the J end lost 1 base, and 13 bases lay between the germline ends. The CDR3 consists of 15 residues. The CDR3 loop reads CASTLNRKNTGELFF. Partial CDR3 DNA: TGTGCCAGCACCCTTAACAGAAAGAACACCGGGGAG.

In the case of this clone: The read ends 3 residues shy of where the CDR3 ends; the end is completed using the germline J gene. This chain uses TRBV6-2 or TRBV6-3 with TRBJ1-5; 7 nucleotides match TRBD1. The CDR3 has 14 amino acids. After removal of 0 bases from V and 7 bases from J, the junction contained 3 bases not matched to a gene. The germline gives CDR1 MNHEY, CDR2 SVGEGT. The CDR3 reads CASSYSTGWQPQHF. The covered CDR3 bases are TGTGCCAGCAGTTACTCGACAGGGTGGCAGCCC.

In regard to this clone: Read sequence stops 3 residues before the CDR3 end, and the germline J gene provides the missing end. The chain carries TRBV5-1 and TRBJ2-5, with D possibly being TRBD2 (6 bases). Germline CDR1 is SGHRS and CDR2 is YFSETQ. This CDR3 is 13 amino acids long. V was cut by 4 bases and J by 7 bases, with 14 bases left in between. The CDR3: CASSTGTPGTQYF. The DNA read from the CDR3 is TGCGCCAGCAGCACCGGGACTCCCGGGACC.